The sequence of this TCR beta chain was determined in a study of blood T cell repertoires in COVID-19. At the level of the study: From the United States, Italy and Spain came samples of acute and convalescent COVID-19.

Generated by immunoSEQ multiplex PCR, the TCRdb table keeps only in-frame clones and is missing some. This repertoire shows over 50,000 clones, approximately 84% found once; its top ten account for about 14%. Per the germline V gene, CDR1 is SNHLY and CDR2 is FYNNEI. This CDR3 is built from 13 residues. The specimen was peripheral blood. V is TRBV2 and J is TRBJ1-1; 7 nucleotides line up with TRBD1. The source of this sequence is a human donor in a cohort sampled during active COVID-19. The CDR3 loop reads CAWGDSLNTEAFF. The CDR3 nucleotides are TGTGCATGGGGGGACAGCCTTAACACTGAAGCTTTCTTT.